The text below deals with one T cell receptor beta chain. The antigen is not known. The CDR3 loop spans 15 amino acids. From germline, CDR1 is SGHTA and CDR2 FQGTGA. The junction had 14 bases not matched to a gene; V was cut back by 5 bases and J by 7 bases. The data stem from a study of early T cells in non-severe SARS-CoV-2 infection. Overall study context: Sequencing input comprised bulk RNA from unsorted whole blood; chain pairing was not available.

Whole-study results and caveats: Sequences matched to VDJdb favored anti-spike CD8 responses, while private and CD4 specificities were missed.

Unique molecular identifiers (one per individual cDNA molecule) were attached. MiXCR was run by TCRdb on the 5' RACE reads, yielding one entry per CDR3 protein. This table has around 40,000 distinct CDR3 sequences, under 8% appearing once. The source is an adult who was a healthcare worker with PCR-confirmed SARS-CoV-2 infection or an uninfected control (not recorded which). The sequenced sample consisted of whole blood. The genes are TRBV7-3 and TRBJ2-7; 7 nucleotides align to TRBD2. The CDR3 nucleotides read TGTGCCAGCAGCGAAATTACTAGCGCTGGGGCGGAGCAGTACTTC. Protein: CASSEITSAGAEQYF.